Presented here are 16 T cell receptor beta chains from one specimen sequenced in a study of CD8 T cells in ankylosing spondylitis listed by TCRdb under 2017. The library was obtained by 5' RACE. The listed sequencing device is Illumina HiSeq 2500. In-frame beta chains were kept once TCRdb had trimmed the public reads at Q25 with fastp and called clones with MiXCR. Each entry is one CDR3 protein sequence, shown with its most common DNA and genes. Present in this sample are fewer than 400,000 distinct CDR3 sequences, approximately 15% of which were seen just once. The top ten clones comprise around 1% of the sample. The sample consisted of blood, either unsorted or a sorted T cell fraction (not recorded which). These receptors came from a male donor with ankylosing spondylitis or in good health (not recorded which).

The gene calls are TRBV5-1 and TRBJ2-7, with D possibly being TRBD2 (6 bases). The ends were cut back, 3 bases at V and 4 bases at J, with 14 bases in the middle. Germline values: CDR1 SGHRS, CDR2 YFSETQ. The CDR3 consists of 14 residues. CDR3 sequence: CASSWESREYEQYF. CDR3 coding DNA: TGCGCCAGCAGCTGGGAGTCGCGGGAATACGAGCAGTACTTC.

This clonotype was seen only a few times. This rearrangement joins TRBV19 to TRBJ1-2; no clear D gene. Germline CDR1 and CDR2: LNHDA and SQIVND (reference sequence). The CDR3 consists of 12 residues. Trimming took off 5 bases at V and 4 bases at J, with 8 bases between the two ends. CDR3 nucleotides: TGTGCCAGTAGTCCCTCCTTCTATGGCTACACCTTC. This encodes CASSPSFYGYTF.

V and J are TRBV7-2 and TRBJ1-1; no reliable D call. V was trimmed by 1 base and J by 8 bases, leaving 11 bases between them. Per germline, CDR1 SGHTA and CDR2 FQGNSA. This CDR3 contains 13 residues. The CDR3 region is CASSLEGQREAFF. The CDR3 DNA follows: TGTGCCAGCAGCTTAGAAGGGCAGAGAGAAGCTTTCTTT. Combining the CDR3 with reference TRBV7-2 and TRBJ1-1 gives the whole variable domain GAGVSQSPSNKVTEKGKDVELRCDPISGHTALYWYRQSLGQGLEFLIYFQGNSAPDKSGLPSDRFSAERTGGSVSTLTIQRTQQEDSAVYLCASSLEGQREAFFGQGTRLTVV.

This clonotype was counted only a few times. CDR3 nucleotide sequence: TGTGCCATCAGGCCTGGACACGAGAACACTGAAGCTTTCTTT. It is translated as CAIRPGHENTEAFF. J is TRBJ1-1 and V is TRBV10-3; a possible D gene is TRBD1 (5 bases). The CDR3 is 14 residues long. Between the trimmed V and J ends, which lost 6 bases and 1 base, there was a span of 12 bases. Looked up from germline, CDR1 is ENHRY and CDR2 is SYGVKD.

This clonotype was picked up many times. J is TRBJ2-1 and V is TRBV10-3; 8 nucleotides align to TRBD2. The CDR3 is 15 residues long. The J segment lost 8 bases and the V segment lost 3 bases, leaving 9 bases of the junction unmatched. CDR1 and CDR2 (germline): ENHRY, SYGVKD. The CDR3 sequence: CAISEPGGPSDEQFF. The CDR3 DNA is TGTGCCATCAGTGAACCGGGAGGGCCCTCTGATGAGCAGTTCTTC.

This clonotype was observed a few times. The chain has TRBV20-1 and TRBJ2-7; 12 bases map to TRBD1. Germline-derived CDR1 and CDR2 are DFQATT and SNEGSKA (reference sequence). V dropped 5 bases and J dropped 2; count of bases not matched to a gene: 4. The length of the CDR3 is 14 residues. The CDR3: CSASRDRGPYEQYF. CDR3 nucleotides: TGCAGTGCTTCCCGGGACAGGGGGCCCTACGAGCAGTACTTC.

This clonotype was counted only a few times. The J gene is TRBJ1-1, the V gene TRBV5-1; 12 nucleotides match TRBD1. Trimming at V came to 4 bases and at J to 4 bases, leaving 8 bases not matched to a gene. This CDR3 spans 16 amino acids. The germline gives CDR1 SGHRS, CDR2 YFSETQ. Here the CDR3 DNA reads TGCGCCAGCAGCACCCAGGGACAGGGGGCAGGCACTGAAGCTTTCTTT. It encodes CASSTQGQGAGTEAFF.

The rearrangement links TRBV4-1 to TRBJ2-7, with TRBD1 as a possible D gene (6 bases). CDR1 is MGHRA, CDR2 YSYEKL, per germline. V lost 2 bases and J lost 5, with 13 bases in between. The CDR3 contains 14 residues. CDR3 coding DNA: TGCGCCAGCAGCCAACTTAGGGGGATCGACGAGCAGTACTTC. Translating gives CASSQLRGIDEQYF.

This clonotype was picked up a small number of times. The genes are TRBV6-2 or TRBV6-3 and TRBJ1-1; possibly TRBD1 for D (6 bases). V lost 4 bases, J lost 4 bases, and 19 bases lay in between. The CDR3 covers 16 residues. CDR1 is MNHEY and CDR2 is SVGEGT in the germline V gene. The CDR3 sequence: CASSSTGGGWPTEAFF. The CDR3 region has the DNA TGTGCCAGCAGTTCGACAGGTGGCGGCTGGCCCACTGAAGCTTTCTTT.

The rearrangement links TRBV6-1 to TRBJ2-7, with D possibly TRBD2 on 5 matching bases. The V end was cut by 5 bases, the J end by 5 bases, with 13 bases between. There are 13 residues in the CDR3. Germline V gene data show CDR1 as MNHNS and CDR2 as SASEGT. The CDR3 region is CASSLRETHEQYF. CDR3 DNA: TGTGCCAGCAGTCTCCGGGAAACCCACGAGCAGTACTTC.

This clonotype was detected a few times. The chain employs TRBV12-3 or TRBV12-4 and TRBJ2-2; perhaps TRBD2 as D (5 bases). V was cut by 10 bases and J by 3 bases, with 9 bases left in between. CDR3 length: 12 amino acids. In DNA, the CDR3 is TGTGCCACCTACGGGGACACCGGGGAGCTGTTTTTT. Protein product: CATYGDTGELFF.

This clonotype appeared once. The chain is built from TRBV20-1 and TRBJ2-5, with a possible D match to TRBD2 (7 bases). The CDR3 runs 14 residues. CDR1 is DFQATT and CDR2 is SNEGSKA in the germline V gene (reference sequence). V gave up 0 bases and J gave up 5 bases, with 13 bases separating them. The CDR3 bases are TGCAGTGCTAGAGATGGGGGGGCGGGGGAGACCCAGTACTTC. Residues: CSARDGGAGETQYF.

This chain connects TRBV11-2 to TRBJ1-2; possible D gene TRBD1, 5 bases. V was clipped by 3 bases and J by 8 bases, with 10 bases between them. The CDR3 is 12 amino acids. Germline V gives CDR1 SGHAT, CDR2 FQNNGV. Here the CDR3 DNA reads TGTGCCAGCAGCTTCTCCTCAGGGGGCTACACCTTC. It is translated as CASSFSSGGYTF.

The chain couples TRBV21-1 to TRBJ2-7; the table's D gene call, TRBD1, was not cross checked with the DNA. TRBV21-1 is recorded as a pseudogene. This CDR3 contains 14 residues. The CDR3 DNA reads TGTGCCAGCAGCAAAGAGGCAGGGTGGCACGAGCAGTACTTC. Amino acid sequence: CASSKEAGWHEQYF.

This clonotype was counted a few times. V usage is TRBV5-1 and J usage is TRBJ2-1, with 7 nucleotides matching TRBD2. This CDR3 spans 15 amino acids. Germline CDR1 reads SGHRS; CDR2 reads YFSETQ. After removal of 4 bases from V and 9 bases from J, the junction contained 13 bases not matched to a gene. CDR3 DNA sequence: TGCGCCAGCAGCCCCCTAACGGGCGGGGGAAGTGAGCAGTTCTTC. Translating gives CASSPLTGGGSEQFF. Combining the CDR3 with reference TRBV5-1 and TRBJ2-1 gives the whole variable domain KAGVTQTPRYLIKTRGQQVTLSCSPISGHRSVSWYQQTPGQGLQFLFEYFSETQRNKGNFPGRFSGRQFSNSRSEMNVSTLELGDSALYLCASSPLTGGGSEQFFGPGTRLTVL.

On this clonotype: At one end the junction does not follow the germline gene, possibly because of a read error. V usage is TRBV2 and J usage is TRBJ2-2; 9 bases are shared with TRBD2. The CDR3 length is 19 residues. CDR1 is SNHLY, CDR2 FYNNEI, per germline. The chain's CDR3 is CACSLVGLAGILNTGELFF. CDR3 nucleotide sequence: TGTGCCTGCAGTTTAGTCGGCCTAGCGGGGATACTGAACACCGGGGAGCTGTTTTTT.